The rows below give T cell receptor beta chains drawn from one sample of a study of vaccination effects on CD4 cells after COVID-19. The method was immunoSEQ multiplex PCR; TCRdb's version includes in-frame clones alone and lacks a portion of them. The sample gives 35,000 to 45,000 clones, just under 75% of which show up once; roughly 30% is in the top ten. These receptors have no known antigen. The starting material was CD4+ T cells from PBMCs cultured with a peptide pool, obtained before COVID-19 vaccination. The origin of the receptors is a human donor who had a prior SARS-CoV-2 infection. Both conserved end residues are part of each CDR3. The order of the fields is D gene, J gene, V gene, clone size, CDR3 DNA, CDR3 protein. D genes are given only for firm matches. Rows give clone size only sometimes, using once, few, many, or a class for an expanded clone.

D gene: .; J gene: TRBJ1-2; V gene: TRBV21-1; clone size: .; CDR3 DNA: TGTGCCAGCAGCAAATGCGACAGGGAGAGGGGTGGCTACACCTTC; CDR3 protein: CASSKCDRERGGYTF
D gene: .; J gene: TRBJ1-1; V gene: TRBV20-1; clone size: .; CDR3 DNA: TGCAGTGCTAGGGGGAACACTGAAGCTTTCTTT; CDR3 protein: CSARGNTEAFF
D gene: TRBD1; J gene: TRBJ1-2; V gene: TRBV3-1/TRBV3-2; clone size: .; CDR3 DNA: TGTGCCAGCAGCCAGTTTTTCCCTCTGACAGGGGGCAATGGCTACACCTTC; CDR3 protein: CASSQFFPLTGGNGYTF
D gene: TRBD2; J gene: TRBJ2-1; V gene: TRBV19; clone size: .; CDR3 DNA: TGTGCCAGTAGTGAACCGGGACTAGAGGAGCAGTTCTTC; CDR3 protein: CASSEPGLEEQFF
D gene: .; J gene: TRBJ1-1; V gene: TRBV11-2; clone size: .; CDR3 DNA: .; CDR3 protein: CASSVSLDRGAFF
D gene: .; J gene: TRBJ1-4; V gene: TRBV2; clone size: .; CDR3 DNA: TGTGCCAGCAGTGCTACAGGCAGTTTTAATGAAAAACTGTTTTTT; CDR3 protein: CASSATGSFNEKLFF
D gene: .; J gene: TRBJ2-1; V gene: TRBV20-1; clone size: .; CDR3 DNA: TGCAGTGCTAGTCGCAGACAGGGAGGGAATGAGCAGTTCTTC; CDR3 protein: CSASRRQGGNEQFF
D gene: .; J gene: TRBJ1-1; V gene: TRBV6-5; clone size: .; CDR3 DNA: TGTGCCAGCAGTTACTCCGGGGGCTTTGGGGCTTTCTTT; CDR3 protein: CASSYSGGFGAFF
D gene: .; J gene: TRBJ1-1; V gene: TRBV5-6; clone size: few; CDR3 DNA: TGTGCCAGCAGCTTGGCCGTGTCAAGAAGAAACACTGAAGCTTTCTTT; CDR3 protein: CASSLAVSRRNTEAFF
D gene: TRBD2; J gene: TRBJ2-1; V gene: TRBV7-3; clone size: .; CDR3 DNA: TGTGCCAGCAGCTTCACTAGCGGGAGCACTGCTGAGCAGTTCTTC; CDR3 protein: CASSFTSGSTAEQFF
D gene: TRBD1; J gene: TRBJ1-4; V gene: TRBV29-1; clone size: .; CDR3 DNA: TGCAGCGGCCGACAGGGCAATGAAAAACTGTTTTTT; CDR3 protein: CSGRQGNEKLFF
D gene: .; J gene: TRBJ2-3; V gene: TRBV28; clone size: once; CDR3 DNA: TGTGCCAGCAGTTCCCCGACAGGACCCACAGATACGCAGTATTTT; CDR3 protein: CASSSPTGPTDTQYF
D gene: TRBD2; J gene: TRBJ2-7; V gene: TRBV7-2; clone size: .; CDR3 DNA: TGTGCCAGCAGCTTATCTCTAGCGGGGGCCGGCGAGCAGTACTTC; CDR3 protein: CASSLSLAGAGEQYF
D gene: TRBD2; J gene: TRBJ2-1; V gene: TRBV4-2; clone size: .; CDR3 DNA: TGTGCCAGCAGCCAACAAACTAGCGGGAGCTCCTACAATGAGCAGTTCTTC; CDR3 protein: CASSQQTSGSSYNEQFF
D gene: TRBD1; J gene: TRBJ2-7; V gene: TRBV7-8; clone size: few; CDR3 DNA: TGTGCCAGCAGCTGGGAGATCCAGGGGGCGAGGTACTACGAGCAGTACTTC; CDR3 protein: CASSWEIQGARYYEQYF
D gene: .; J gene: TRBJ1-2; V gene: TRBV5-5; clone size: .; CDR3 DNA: TGTGCCAGCAGCCCAGACAGTAACTATGGCTACACCTTC; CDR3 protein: CASSPDSNYGYTF
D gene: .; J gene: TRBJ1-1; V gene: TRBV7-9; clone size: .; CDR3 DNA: TGTGCCAGCAGTACTACAGGGCCCACTGAAGCTTTCTTT; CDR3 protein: CASSTTGPTEAFF
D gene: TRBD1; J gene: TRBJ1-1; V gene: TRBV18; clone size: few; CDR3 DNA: TGTGCCAGCTCACCACCGGACAGGTTCGGCACTGAAGCTTTCTTT; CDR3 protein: CASSPPDRFGTEAFF
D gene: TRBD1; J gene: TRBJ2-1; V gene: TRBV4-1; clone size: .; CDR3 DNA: TGCGCCAGCAGCCAAGGGGACAGGGTCAATGAGCAGTTCTTC; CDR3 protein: CASSQGDRVNEQFF
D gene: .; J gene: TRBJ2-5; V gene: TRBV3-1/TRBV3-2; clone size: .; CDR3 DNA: TGTGCCAGCAGGAAACAGGGGACTCAAGAGACCCAGTACTTC; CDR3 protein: CASRKQGTQETQYF
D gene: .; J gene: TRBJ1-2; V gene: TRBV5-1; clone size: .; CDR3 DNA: TGCGCCAGCAGCGCGGGACCGCTCTATGGCTACACCTTC; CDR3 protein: CASSAGPLYGYTF
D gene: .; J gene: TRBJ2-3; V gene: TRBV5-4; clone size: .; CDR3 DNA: TGTGCCAGCAATCGCGGTAGCACTACAGATACGCAGTATTTT; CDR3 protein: CASNRGSTTDTQYF
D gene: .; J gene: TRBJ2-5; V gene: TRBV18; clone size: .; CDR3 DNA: TGTGCCAGCTCACCATTTCGACAGGCGGAAGAGACCCAGTACTTC; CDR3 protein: CASSPFRQAEETQYF
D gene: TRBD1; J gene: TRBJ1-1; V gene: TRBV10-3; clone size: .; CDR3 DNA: TGTGCCATCAGGGGACAGGCGAACACTGAAGCTTTCTTT; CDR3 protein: CAIRGQANTEAFF
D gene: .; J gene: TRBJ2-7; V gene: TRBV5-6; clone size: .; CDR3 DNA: TGTGCCAGCAGGAGGGGCAGGGTCTCCGAGCAGTACTTC; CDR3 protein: CASRRGRVSEQYF
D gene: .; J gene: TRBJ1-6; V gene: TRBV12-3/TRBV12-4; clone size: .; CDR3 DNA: TGTGCCAGCAGCCAGGGATATAATTCACCCCTCCACTTT; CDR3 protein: CASSQGYNSPLHF
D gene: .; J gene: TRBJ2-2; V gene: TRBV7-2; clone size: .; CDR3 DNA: TGTGCCAGCAGCTTCATGTGGCGGATCTTGTCTGGCGGGGAGCTGTTTTTT; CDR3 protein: CASSFMWRILSGGELFF
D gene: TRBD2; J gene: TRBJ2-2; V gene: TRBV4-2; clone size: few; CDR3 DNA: TGTGCCAGCAGCCGAACTAGCGGGGGGGCCTACGGCGGGGAGCTGTTTTTT; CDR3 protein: CASSRTSGGAYGGELFF
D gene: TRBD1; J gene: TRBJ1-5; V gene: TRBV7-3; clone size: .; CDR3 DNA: TGTGCCAGCAGGAGGCCGGAGACAGGGGTTCAGCCCCAGCATTTT; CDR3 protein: CASRRPETGVQPQHF
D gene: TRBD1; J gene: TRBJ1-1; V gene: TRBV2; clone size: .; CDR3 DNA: TGTGCCAGCAGTCCGAATCGACAGGGAGGGAACACTGAAGCTTTCTTT; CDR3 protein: CASSPNRQGGNTEAFF
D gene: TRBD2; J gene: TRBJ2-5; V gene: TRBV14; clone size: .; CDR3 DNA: TGTGCCAGCAGCCAAGCTCTTGCTAGCGGGGTGCAAGAGACCCAGTACTTC; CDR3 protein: CASSQALASGVQETQYF
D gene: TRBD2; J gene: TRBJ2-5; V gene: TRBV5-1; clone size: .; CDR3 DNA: TGCGCCAGCAGCTCGACTAGCGGAAAACAAGAGACCCAGTACTTC; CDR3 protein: CASSSTSGKQETQYF
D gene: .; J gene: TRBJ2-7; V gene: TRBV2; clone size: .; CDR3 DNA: TGTGCCAGCAGTGAATCCAGCCGTCGCTCCGAGCAGTACTTC; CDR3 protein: CASSESSRRSEQYF
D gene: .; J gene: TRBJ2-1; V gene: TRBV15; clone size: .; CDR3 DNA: TGTGCCACCAGCCAGCGGGTGAGGAATGAGCAGTTCTTC; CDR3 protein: CATSQRVRNEQFF
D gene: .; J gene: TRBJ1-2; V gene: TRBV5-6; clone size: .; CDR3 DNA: TGTGCCAGCAGCACCACACCAAACTATGGCTACACCTTC; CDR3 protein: CASSTTPNYGYTF
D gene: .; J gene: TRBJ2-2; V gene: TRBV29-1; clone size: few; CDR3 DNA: TGCAGCGTGTTTGTACCGATGGGGGAGCTGTTTTTT; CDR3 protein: CSVFVPMGELFF
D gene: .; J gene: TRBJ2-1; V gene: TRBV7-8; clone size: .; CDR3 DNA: TGTGCCAGCAGCTTACGGCCGGGCTCCTACAATGAGCAGTTCTTC; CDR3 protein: CASSLRPGSYNEQFF
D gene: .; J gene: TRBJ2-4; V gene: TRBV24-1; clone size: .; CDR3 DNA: TGTGCCACCAGAGAAAAGGATGTTCAGTACTTC; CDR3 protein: CATREKDVQYF
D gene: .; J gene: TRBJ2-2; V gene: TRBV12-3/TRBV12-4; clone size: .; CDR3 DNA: TGTGCCAGTACGGGACAATGGGGCGGGGAGCTGTTTTTT; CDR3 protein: CASTGQWGGELFF
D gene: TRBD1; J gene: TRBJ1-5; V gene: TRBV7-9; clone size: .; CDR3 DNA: TGTGCCAGCAGCTTCAGGGGGGATCAGCCCCAGCATTTT; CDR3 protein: CASSFRGDQPQHF
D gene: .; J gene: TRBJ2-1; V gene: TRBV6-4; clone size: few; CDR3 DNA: TGTGCCAGCCGTCGGGAACACTCCCTGGGTGAGCAGTTCTTC; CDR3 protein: CASRREHSLGEQFF
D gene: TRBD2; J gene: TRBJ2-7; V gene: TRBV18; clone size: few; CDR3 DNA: TGTGCCAGCTCACCAGTAGCGGGGGCGGGAGAGCAGTACTTC; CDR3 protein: CASSPVAGAGEQYF
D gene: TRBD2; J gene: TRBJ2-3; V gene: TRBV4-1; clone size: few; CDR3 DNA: TGCGCCAGCAGCCAAGAACTAGCGGGGGGAGATACGCAGTATTTT; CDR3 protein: CASSQELAGGDTQYF
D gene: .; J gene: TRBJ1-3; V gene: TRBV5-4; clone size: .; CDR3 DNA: TGTGCCAGCAGCATCCAGGGGCCTGGAAACACCATATATTTT; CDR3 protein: CASSIQGPGNTIYF
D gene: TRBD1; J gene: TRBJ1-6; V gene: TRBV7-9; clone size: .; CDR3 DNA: TGTGCCAGCAGACGTTGGACAGGGGCCATTATTAATTCACCCCTCCACTTT; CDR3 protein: CASRRWTGAIINSPLHF
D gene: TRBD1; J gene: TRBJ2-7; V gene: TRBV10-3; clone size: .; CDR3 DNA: TGTGCCATCAGTTCAGACGGGACAGGGACCTACGAGCAGTACTTC; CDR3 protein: CAISSDGTGTYEQYF
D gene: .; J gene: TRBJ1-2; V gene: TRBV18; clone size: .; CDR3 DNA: TGTGCCAGCTCACCGGTCCCCGAGACCTATGGCTACACCTTC; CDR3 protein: CASSPVPETYGYTF
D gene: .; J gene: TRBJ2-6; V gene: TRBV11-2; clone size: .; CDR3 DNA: TGTGCCAGCAGCTTACCCTCTGGGGCCAACGTCCTGACTTTC; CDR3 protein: CASSLPSGANVLTF